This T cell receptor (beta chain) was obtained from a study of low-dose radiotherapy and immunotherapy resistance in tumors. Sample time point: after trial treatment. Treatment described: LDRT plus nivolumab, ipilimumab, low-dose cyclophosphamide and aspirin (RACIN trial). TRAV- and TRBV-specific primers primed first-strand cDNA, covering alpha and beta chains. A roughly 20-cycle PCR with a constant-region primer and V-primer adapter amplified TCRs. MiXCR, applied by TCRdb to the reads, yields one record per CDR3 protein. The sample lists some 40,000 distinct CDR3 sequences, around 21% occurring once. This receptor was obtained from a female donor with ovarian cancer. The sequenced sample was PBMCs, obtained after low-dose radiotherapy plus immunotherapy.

CDR3: CASSTGKNTEAFF. CDR3 DNA sequence: TGTGCCAGCAGTACGGGAAAGAACACTGAAGCTTTCTTT. V gene TRBV6-1 combines with J gene TRBJ1-1; D gene ambiguous. The CDR3 has 13 amino acids. V lost 5 bases and J 1 base, leaving 8 bases between the germline ends. Germline loops: CDR1 MNHNS, CDR2 SASEGT.